This T cell receptor (beta chain) was observed in a study of CD8+ T cells in alopecia areata. V lost 0 bases and J 2 bases, leaving 2 bases between the germline ends. Germline loops: CDR1 SGHVS, CDR2 FQNEAQ. The CDR3 totals 12 residues. cDNA serving as the sequencing template came from extracted, reverse transcribed RNA. The assay was immunoSEQ multiplex PCR, and TCRdb's table has in-frame clones only and misses some. This table has under 300,000 clones, roughly two thirds appearing once. This sequence joins TRBV7-8 and TRBJ2-7; no clear D. The sequences come from CD4+ T cells sorted from blood, collected at week 0. The TCR sequence derives from a human donor with alopecia areata. This chain's CDR3 is CASSLATYEQYF. The CDR3 coding sequence is TGTGCCAGCAGCTTAGCCACCTACGAGCAGTACTTC.